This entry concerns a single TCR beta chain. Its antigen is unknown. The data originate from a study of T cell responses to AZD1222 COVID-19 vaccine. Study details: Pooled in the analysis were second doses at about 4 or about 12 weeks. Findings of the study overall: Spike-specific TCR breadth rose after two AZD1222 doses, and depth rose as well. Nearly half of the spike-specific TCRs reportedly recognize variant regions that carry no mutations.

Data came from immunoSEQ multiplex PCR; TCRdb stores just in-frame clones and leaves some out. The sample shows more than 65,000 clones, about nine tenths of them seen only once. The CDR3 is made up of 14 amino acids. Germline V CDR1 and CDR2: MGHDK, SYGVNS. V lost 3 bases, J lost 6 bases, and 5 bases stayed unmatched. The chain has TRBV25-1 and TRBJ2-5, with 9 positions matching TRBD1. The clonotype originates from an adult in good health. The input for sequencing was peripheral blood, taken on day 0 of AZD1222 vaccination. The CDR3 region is CASSDTGGAKTQYF. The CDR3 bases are TGTGCCAGCAGTGACACAGGGGGCGCGAAGACCCAGTACTTC.